A selection of T cell receptor beta chains follows, all from one sample in a study of shared clonotypes between healthy human individuals. Clones were read by immunoSEQ multiplex PCR, and TCRdb kept only the in-frame ones, dropping some. This table holds 2,500,000 or so clones, around nine tenths found once. Sequencing input: naive CD4+ T cells sorted from blood. These receptors all stem from a man between 18 and 29 years old in good health. The CDR3 runs from the conserved cysteine through the conserved F or W. D genes are given only for firm matches. Size values are once, few and many counts, or a class for expanded clones, and some rows have none.

-	TRBV4-3	-	TRBJ2-1	TGCGCCAGCAGCCATTCGGGCCCTTCATACAATGAGCAGTTCTTC	CASSHSGPSYNEQFF
-	TRBV6-5	once	TRBJ2-1	TGTGCCAGTCGCAGGGACCAGAGCTCCTACAATGAGCAGTTCTTC	CASRRDQSSYNEQFF
-	TRBV5-4	-	TRBJ1-6	TGTGCCAGCAGCTCCTCCGACTCCTATAATTCACCCCTCCACTTT	CASSSSDSYNSPLHF
TRBD1	TRBV7-9	-	TRBJ1-6	TGTGCCAGCAGCTTAGAAACAGGGGGAACCTCGCCCCTCCACTTT	CASSLETGGTSPLHF
TRBD1	TRBV9	-	TRBJ2-3	TGTGCCAGCAGCGGGGACAGGAGGGCAGATACGCAGTATTTT	CASSGDRRADTQYF
-	TRBV19	-	TRBJ1-5	TGTGCCAGTAGTCCGCAGGGGCCCAATCAGCCCCAGCATTTT	CASSPQGPNQPQHF
-	TRBV2	-	TRBJ1-6	TGTGCCAGCAGTTTCAGCGGCCCACCCCTCCACTTT	CASSFSGPPLHF
-	TRBV2	-	TRBJ2-7	TGTGCCAGCAGGGGGGGGGACAGGACATCCTACGAGCAGTACTTC	CASRGGDRTSYEQYF
-	TRBV30	few	TRBJ1-5	TGTGCCTGGACATTAACGGGCGTACATCAGCCCCAGCATTTT	CAWTLTGVHQPQHF
TRBD1	TRBV6-5	-	TRBJ1-4	TGTGCCAGTAGGACAGGAGGTGCAACTAATGAAAAACTGTTTTTT	CASRTGGATNEKLFF
-	TRBV5-6	-	TRBJ2-6	TGTGCCAGCTCCGGCGACACAGGCTCTGGGGCCAACGTCCTGACTTTC	CASSGDTGSGANVLTF
TRBD1	TRBV4-3	-	TRBJ1-4	TGCGCCAGCAGCCAATTGACAGGGGCGGGTGAAAAACTGTTTTTT	CASSQLTGAGEKLFF
TRBD1	TRBV18	-	TRBJ1-2	TGTGCCAGCTCACCACCTGGACAGGGGGACTATGGCTACACCTTC	CASSPPGQGDYGYTF
-	TRBV2	-	TRBJ2-5	TGTGCCAGCAGTGTCCACAGGGTTCTGGAGACCCAGTACTTC	CASSVHRVLETQYF
-	TRBV2	-	TRBJ2-7	TGTGCCAGCAGGAATCAGGGCTACGAGCAGTACTTC	CASRNQGYEQYF
-	TRBV5-1	-	TRBJ2-5	TGCGCCAGCAGTCTGGGGCAAGAGACCCAGTACTTC	CASSLGQETQYF
-	TRBV5-1	few	TRBJ1-6	TGCGCCAGCAGCTGGGACGGGAATTCACCCCTCCACTTT	CASSWDGNSPLHF
-	TRBV6-1	-	TRBJ2-7	TGTGCCAGCGGGGGCTTACGGGGGGAGCAGTACTTC	CASGGLRGEQYF
-	TRBV7-2	-	TRBJ2-2	TGTGCCAGCGGTTTAGCGGCCTACACCGGGGAGCTGTTTTTT	CASGLAAYTGELFF
TRBD1	TRBV30	-	TRBJ1-2	TGTGCCTGGAGTGTAAACCTAGGGGGCGGCTACACCTTC	CAWSVNLGGGYTF
-	TRBV27	once	TRBJ1-5	TGTGCCAGCAGTTTACGGGGCGACCCGTTGGGGAATCAGCCCCAGCATTTT	CASSLRGDPLGNQPQHF
-	TRBV7-9	-	TRBJ2-7	TGTGCCAGCAGCTTAAGGGAGAACGAGCAGTACTTC	CASSLRENEQYF
-	TRBV7-8	once	TRBJ1-4	TGTGCCAGCAGCTTAGTTTATGAAAAACTGTTTTTT	CASSLVYEKLFF
-	TRBV11-2	-	TRBJ1-2	TGTGCCAGCAGCTTAAACACAGGGCAATTTTATGGCTACACCTTC	CASSLNTGQFYGYTF
-	TRBV6-5	-	TRBJ1-5	TGTGCCAGCAGAGAGGGCCTCGGGCCCCAGCATTTT	CASREGLGPQHF
-	TRBV5-1	-	TRBJ2-1	TGCGCCAGCAGCTTGGTCGGCGGATCCTACAATGAGCAGTTCTTC	CASSLVGGSYNEQFF
TRBD2	TRBV7-9	-	TRBJ2-5	TGTGCCAGCAGCTCAGCCGGGGGGCAAGAGACCCAGTACTTC	CASSSAGGQETQYF
-	TRBV5-1	-	TRBJ2-2	TGCGCCAGCAGCTTGGGGTTCGACACCACGAACACCGGGGAGCTGTTTTTT	CASSLGFDTTNTGELFF
-	TRBV10-1	-	TRBJ2-2	TGCGCCAGCAGTGAGGGGGGAAGGGCCGGGGAGCTGTTTTTT	CASSEGGRAGELFF
TRBD2	TRBV10-3	-	TRBJ2-1	TGTGCCATCAGTGGCCCCGGACTAGCCCATAGATCCTACAATGAGCAGTTCTTC	CAISGPGLAHRSYNEQFF
TRBD1	TRBV19	-	TRBJ1-5	TGTGCCAGTAGTCCTCGAGGACAGGGGGCAAACAATCAGCCCCAGCATTTT	CASSPRGQGANNQPQHF
-	TRBV6-1	-	TRBJ1-5	TGTGCCAGCAGTGAATTGTTAGGGGGGCATAGCAATCAGCCCCAGCATTTT	CASSELLGGHSNQPQHF
-	TRBV19	-	TRBJ1-2	TGTGCCAGTAGTCCCCGGGACGCCCTCTATGGCTACACCTTC	CASSPRDALYGYTF
TRBD2	TRBV7-9	few	TRBJ2-7	TGTGCCAGCAGCTTAGAAGCGGGGGGCTCCTACGAGCAGTACTTC	CASSLEAGGSYEQYF
-	TRBV12-5	once	TRBJ2-1	TGTGCTAGTGTAAAGCGGGTTTCTTCGGGGGAGCAGTTCTTC	CASVKRVSSGEQFF
TRBD1	TRBV5-1	-	TRBJ2-7	TGCGCCAGCAACCAGTGGGACAGCTCTTACTCCTACGAGCAGTACTTC	CASNQWDSSYSYEQYF
-	TRBV27	-	TRBJ2-5	TGTGCCAGCAGTTTACGGAGACAAGAGACCCAGTACTTC	CASSLRRQETQYF
-	TRBV25-1	-	TRBJ2-5	TGTGCCAGCAGTCCCCCGCAAGGGCGAGAGACCCAGTACTTC	CASSPPQGRETQYF
-	TRBV12-5	once	TRBJ1-2	TGTGCTAGTGGTTTTCTAAGGGGGGGAAATGGCTACACCTTC	CASGFLRGGNGYTF
TRBD1	TRBV2	-	TRBJ1-4	TGTGCCAGCAGTCGAACCCGGACAGGAGGGGAAAAACTGTTTTTT	CASSRTRTGGEKLFF
-	TRBV6-1	few	TRBJ1-2	TGTGCCAGCCGTATCACATCTAGTCTCTATGGCTACACCTTC	CASRITSSLYGYTF
TRBD2	TRBV10-3	once	TRBJ2-3	TGTGCCATCAGTGGCACTAGCGGGGGCACAGATACGCAGTATTTT	CAISGTSGGTDTQYF
TRBD1	TRBV2	-	TRBJ1-5	TGTGCCAGCGGCATAGGGACAGCATCCCTTAGCAATCAGCCCCAGCATTTT	CASGIGTASLSNQPQHF
-	TRBV27	-	TRBJ2-2	TGTGCCAGCAGAACAACGGGAGTGCCCGCGAACACCGGGGAGCTGTTTTTT	CASRTTGVPANTGELFF
TRBD1	TRBV7-2	-	TRBJ1-6	TGTGCCAGCAGCTTGGACAGGGCAAATTCACCCCTCCACTTT	CASSLDRANSPLHF
-	TRBV18	-	TRBJ2-1	TGTGCCAGCTCCCCAGGGAAGGAGGCCAATGAGCAGTTCTTC	CASSPGKEANEQFF
-	TRBV11-2	once	TRBJ2-7	TGTGCCAGCAGCTTAGACCGATCCTCCTACGAGCAGTACTTC	CASSLDRSSYEQYF
TRBD1	TRBV10-3	-	TRBJ2-7	TGTGCCACCACGGACAGGGCCTCCTACGAGCAGTACTTC	CATTDRASYEQYF
TRBD1	TRBV4-1	-	TRBJ2-2	TGCGCCAGCAGCCAAGTCCCCACAGGGGTGGGCACCGGGGAGCTGTTTTTT	CASSQVPTGVGTGELFF
TRBD2	TRBV28	-	TRBJ2-3	TGTGCCAGCAGTTTAGTGGGGGGGGGAAACACAGATACGCAGTATTTT	CASSLVGGGNTDTQYF